The 3 T cell receptor beta chains below were found in one sample sequenced in a study of response to subunit inactivated influenza vaccine. TCRdb reprocessed the RT-PCR reads with MiXCR, giving one entry per CDR3 protein. The table shows under 200,000 distinct CDR3 sequences, with around 11% occurring only once. The source was CD8+ T cells sorted from PBMCs, collected less than 25 months after vaccination. These receptors were taken from a man between 45 and 75 years old who received an inactivated influenza vaccine.

This clonotype was counted a few times. The V and J genes are TRBV10-3 and TRBJ2-3; the D gene is possibly TRBD2 (5 bases). V was pared by 4 bases and J by 1 base, with 9 bases between. Germline CDR1 and CDR2: ENHRY and SYGVKD. This CDR3 contains 14 residues. CDR3 residues: CAISAGVRTDTQYF. CDR3 coding DNA: TGTGCCATCAGTGCCGGGGTTCGCACAGATACGCAGTATTTT.

This clonotype was recorded many times. This chain links TRBV28 with TRBJ2-1; no clear D gene. The CDR3 spans 15 residues. The V and J ends lost 6 bases and 6 bases respectively, with 18 bases between them. Germline V lookup: CDR1 MDHEN, CDR2 SYDVKM. The CDR3 reads CASSPPRRGVNEQFF. The CDR3 DNA is TGTGCCAGCAGCCCCCCTAGGCGCGGAGTCAATGAGCAGTTCTTC.

Many counts were recorded for this clonotype. This chain links TRBV11-2 with TRBJ2-1, with 8 positions matching TRBD2. This CDR3 comprises 11 residues. Trimming at V came to 5 bases and at J to 9 bases, leaving 0 bases not matched to a gene. Germline CDR1 reads SGHAT; CDR2 reads FQNNGV. The CDR3 loop is CASSLAGEQFF. The CDR3 DNA reads TGTGCCAGCAGCCTAGCGGGTGAGCAGTTCTTC.